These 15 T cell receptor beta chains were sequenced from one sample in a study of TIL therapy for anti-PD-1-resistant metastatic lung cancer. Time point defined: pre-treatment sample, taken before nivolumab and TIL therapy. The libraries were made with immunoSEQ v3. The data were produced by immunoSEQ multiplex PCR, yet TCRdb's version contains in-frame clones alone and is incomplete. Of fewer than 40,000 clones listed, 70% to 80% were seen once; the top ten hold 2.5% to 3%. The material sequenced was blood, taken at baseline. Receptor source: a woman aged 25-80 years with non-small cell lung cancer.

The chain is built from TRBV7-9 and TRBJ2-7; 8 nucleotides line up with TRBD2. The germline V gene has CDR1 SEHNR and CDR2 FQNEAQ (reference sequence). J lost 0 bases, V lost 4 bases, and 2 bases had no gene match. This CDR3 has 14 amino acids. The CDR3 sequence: CASSSSGGSYEQYF. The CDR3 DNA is TGTGCCAGCAGCTCGAGCGGGGGCTCCTACGAGCAGTACTTC.

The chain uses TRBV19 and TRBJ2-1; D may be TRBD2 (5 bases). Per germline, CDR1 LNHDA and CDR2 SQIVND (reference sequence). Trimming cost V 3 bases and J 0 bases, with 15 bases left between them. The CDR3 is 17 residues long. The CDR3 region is CASSIEFTGSSYNEQFF. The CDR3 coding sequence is TGTGCCAGTAGTATTGAGTTTACGGGGAGCTCCTACAATGAGCAGTTCTTC.

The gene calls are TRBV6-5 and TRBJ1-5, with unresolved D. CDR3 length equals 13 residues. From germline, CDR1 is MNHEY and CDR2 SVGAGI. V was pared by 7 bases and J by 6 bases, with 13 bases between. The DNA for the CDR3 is TGTGCCAGCACTCCCGACCTGTTTCAGCCCCAGCATTTT. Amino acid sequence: CASTPDLFQPQHF.

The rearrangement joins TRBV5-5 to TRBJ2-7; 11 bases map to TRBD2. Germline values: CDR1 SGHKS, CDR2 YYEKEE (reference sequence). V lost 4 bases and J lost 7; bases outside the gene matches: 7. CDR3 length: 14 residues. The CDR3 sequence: CASSRPGLAAEQYF. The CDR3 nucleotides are TGTGCCAGCAGCCGCCCGGGACTAGCGGCTGAGCAGTACTTC.

Written as DNA, the CDR3 is TGTGCCACCGGACTAGCGGGAGAGACCCAGTACTTC. It translates to CATGLAGETQYF. This sequence joins TRBV2 and TRBJ2-5; TRBD2 aligns across 11 bases. This CDR3 region has 12 residues. V was clipped by 10 bases and J by 4 bases; unmatched bases: 2. Germline values: CDR1 SNHLY, CDR2 FYNNEI.

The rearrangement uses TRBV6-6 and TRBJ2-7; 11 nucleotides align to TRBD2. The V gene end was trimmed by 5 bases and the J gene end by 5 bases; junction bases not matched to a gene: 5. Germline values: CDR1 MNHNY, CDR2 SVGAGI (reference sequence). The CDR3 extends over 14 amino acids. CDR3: CASSKTSGSNEQYF. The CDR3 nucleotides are TGTGCCAGCAGTAAAACTAGCGGGAGTAACGAGCAGTACTTC.

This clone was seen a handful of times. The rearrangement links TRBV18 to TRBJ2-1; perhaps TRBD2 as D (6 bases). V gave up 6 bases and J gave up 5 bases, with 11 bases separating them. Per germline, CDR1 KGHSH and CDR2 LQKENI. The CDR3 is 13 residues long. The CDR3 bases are TGTGCCAGCTCGGAGGGGTTGGACAATGAGCAGTTCTTC. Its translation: CASSEGLDNEQFF.

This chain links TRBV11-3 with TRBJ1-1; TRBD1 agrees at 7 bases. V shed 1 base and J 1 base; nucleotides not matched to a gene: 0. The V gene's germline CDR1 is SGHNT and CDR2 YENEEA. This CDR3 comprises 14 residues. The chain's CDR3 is CASSLGTGNTEAFF. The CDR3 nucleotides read TGTGCCAGCAGCTTAGGGACAGGGAACACTGAAGCTTTCTTT. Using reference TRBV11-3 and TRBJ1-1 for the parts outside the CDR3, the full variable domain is EAGVVQSPRYKIIEKKQPVAFWCNPISGHNTLYWYLQNLGQGPELLIRYENEEAVDDSQLPKDRFSAERLKGVDSTLKIQPAELGDSAVYLCASSLGTGNTEAFFGQGTRLTVV.

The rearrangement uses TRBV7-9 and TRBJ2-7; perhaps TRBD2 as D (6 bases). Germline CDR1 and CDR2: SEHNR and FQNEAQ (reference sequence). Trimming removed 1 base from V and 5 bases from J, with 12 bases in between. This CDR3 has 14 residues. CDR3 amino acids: CASSLVAGINEQYF. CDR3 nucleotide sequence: TGTGCCAGCAGCTTAGTCGCGGGAATAAACGAGCAGTACTTC.

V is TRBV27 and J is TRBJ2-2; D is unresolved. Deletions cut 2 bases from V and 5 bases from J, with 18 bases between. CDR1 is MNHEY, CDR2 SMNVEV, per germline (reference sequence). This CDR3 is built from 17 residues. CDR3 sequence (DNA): TGTGCCAGCAGTTTAACCCCGGACGGGTCGTATACCGGGGAGCTGTTTTTT. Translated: CASSLTPDGSYTGELFF.

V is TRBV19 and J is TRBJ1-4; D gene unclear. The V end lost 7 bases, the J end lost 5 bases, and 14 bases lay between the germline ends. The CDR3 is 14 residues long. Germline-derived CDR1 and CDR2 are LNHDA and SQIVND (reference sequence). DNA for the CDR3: TGTGCCAGTACCCCCTTGCCCAGGAATGAAAAACTGTTTTTT. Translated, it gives CASTPLPRNEKLFF.

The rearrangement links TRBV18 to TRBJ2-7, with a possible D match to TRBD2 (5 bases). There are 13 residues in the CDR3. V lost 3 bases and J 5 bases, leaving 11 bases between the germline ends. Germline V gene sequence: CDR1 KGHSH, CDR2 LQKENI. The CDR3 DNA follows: TGTGCCAGCTCACCGGTGGTCGGGGACGAGCAGTACTTC. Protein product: CASSPVVGDEQYF.

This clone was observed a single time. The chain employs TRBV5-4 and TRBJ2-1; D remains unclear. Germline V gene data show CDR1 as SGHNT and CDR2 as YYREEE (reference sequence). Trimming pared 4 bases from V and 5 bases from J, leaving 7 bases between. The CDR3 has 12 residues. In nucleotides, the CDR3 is TGTGCCAGCAGCCGCAGAGACAATGAGCAGTTCTTC. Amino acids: CASSRRDNEQFF.

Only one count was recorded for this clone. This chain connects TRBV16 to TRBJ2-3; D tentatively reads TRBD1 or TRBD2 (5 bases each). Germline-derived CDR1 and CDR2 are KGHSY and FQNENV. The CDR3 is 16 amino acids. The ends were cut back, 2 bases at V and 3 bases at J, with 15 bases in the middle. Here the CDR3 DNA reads TGTGCCAGCAGCCAAGGGACGATGAGGGATACAGATACGCAGTATTTT. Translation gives CASSQGTMRDTDTQYF.

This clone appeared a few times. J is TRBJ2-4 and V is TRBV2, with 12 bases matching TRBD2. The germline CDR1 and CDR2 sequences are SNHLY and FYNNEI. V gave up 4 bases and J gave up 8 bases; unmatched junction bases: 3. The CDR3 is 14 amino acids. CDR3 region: CASSALAGGDIQYF. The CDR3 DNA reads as TGTGCCAGCAGTGCTCTAGCGGGAGGGGACATTCAGTACTTC.